Shown below are 7 T cell receptor beta chains from a single sample sequenced in a study of cytomegalovirus exposure and HLA in healthy donors. The PCR used 60 Vbeta and 13 Jbeta primers. TCRdb's table, derived via immunoSEQ multiplex PCR, lists solely in-frame clones and lacks some. The sample gives about 87,000 clones, 70% to 80% of which show up once; around 22% is in the top ten. What was sequenced was PBMCs. These receptors all stem from a man aged 30 to 39 in good health and CMV-seropositive.

V and J are TRBV29-1 and TRBJ2-1; weak D call: TRBD2 (7 bases). The CDR3 length is 12 residues. V lost 6 bases and J 8 bases, leaving 14 bases between the germline ends. The germline V gene has CDR1 SQVTM and CDR2 ANQGSEA. DNA of the CDR3: TGCAGCGTCCCCGGGGGGCTCGATGAGCAGTTCTTC. Translation gives CSVPGGLDEQFF.

This chain joins TRBV6-1 and TRBJ2-1; 12 bases line up with TRBD2. In germline, CDR1 is MNHNS, CDR2 SASEGT. With V trimmed by 4 bases and J by 2 bases, 0 bases remained unmatched. The CDR3 spans 15 residues. The CDR3, as DNA: TGTGCCAGCAGTGGACTAGCGGGGGCCTACAATGAGCAGTTCTTC. This translates into CASSGLAGAYNEQFF.

The chain combines TRBV4-2 with TRBJ2-3, with 10 bases matching TRBD1. V shed 2 bases, J shed 8 bases, and the junction held 4 bases outside the gene matches. The CDR3 sequence is 14 residues long. In germline, CDR1 is LGHNA, CDR2 YNFKEQ. CDR3 amino acids: CASSQPDRGPTQYF. CDR3 nucleotide sequence: TGTGCCAGCAGCCAACCCGACAGGGGGCCTACGCAGTATTTT.

The V gene is TRBV27, the J gene TRBJ1-1, with D tentatively TRBD1 (5 bases). From germline, CDR1 is MNHEY and CDR2 SMNVEV (reference sequence). Trimming took off 3 bases at V and 2 bases at J, with 10 bases between the two ends. The CDR3 has 14 amino acids. CDR3 DNA: TGTGCCAGCAGTTTCGGGGGGATAAACACTGAAGCTTTCTTT. Translated: CASSFGGINTEAFF.

The gene calls are TRBV5-4 and TRBJ1-2, with 8 nucleotides matching TRBD1. Germline trimming cut 3 bases from V and 3 bases from J; bases unmatched to any gene: 7. CDR3 length equals 15 residues. Germline assignment: CDR1 SGHNT and CDR2 YYREEE (reference sequence). In DNA form, the CDR3 reads TGTGCCAGCAGCTCTGGGACAGGTCATGACTATGGCTACACCTTC. Its translation is CASSSGTGHDYGYTF. The full variable domain, in which reference TRBV5-4 and TRBJ1-2 provide the parts outside the CDR3, is ETGVTQSPTHLIKTRGQQVTLRCSSQSGHNTVSWYQQALGQGPQFIFQYYREEENGRGNFPPRFSGLQFPNYSSELNVNALELDDSALYLCASSSGTGHDYGYTFGSGTRLTVV.

In nucleotides, the CDR3 is TGTGCCAGCAGCTCCGGGACAAGGAGGACGGGTACGCAGTATTTT. Amino acid sequence: CASSSGTRRTGTQYF. V usage is TRBV7-2 and J usage is TRBJ2-3, with D perhaps matching TRBD1 (6 bases). The CDR3 sequence is 15 residues long. CDR1 and CDR2 from the germline V gene are SGHTA and FQGNSA. Trimming removed 4 bases from V and 8 bases from J, with 19 bases in between.

The genes are TRBV5-6 and TRBJ2-7, with TRBD2 matching over 7 bases. The CDR3 spans 14 residues. V was pared by 0 bases and J by 3 bases, with 3 bases of the junction left unmatched. CDR1 SGHDT and CDR2 YYEEEE come from the germline V gene. The CDR3 reads CASSLDLAGYEQYF. The CDR3 DNA is TGTGCCAGCAGCTTGGATTTAGCGGGCTACGAGCAGTACTTC. Drawing the rest from reference TRBV5-6 and TRBJ2-7, the complete variable domain is DAGVTQSPTHLIKTRGQQVTLRCSPKSGHDTVSWYQQALGQGPQFIFQYYEEEERQRGNFPDRFSGHQFPNYSSELNVNALLLGDSALYLCASSLDLAGYEQYFGPGTRLTVT.